Reported below is one TCR beta chain. What antigen it recognizes has not been identified. Base-call qualities are not available, and no considerably larger clone is one nucleotide away. The collaborating institutions used their own protocols to collect whole blood in K2EDTA tubes. For TCRbeta analysis, collaborators shipped samples as frozen whole blood, isolated PBMCs, or DNA extracted from either of those sample types. These data are taken from a study of blood T cell repertoires in COVID-19 (dated by TCRdb to 2020 to 2021). About the full investigation: Collaborator samples came from the United States, Italy and Spain and covered acute and convalescent phases of COVID-19. The prospective study material was composed of cDNA or gDNA derived from T cells, B-cell-depleted T cells, or PBMCs. Subjects who had been exposed to COVID-19, were actively infected with it, or had recovered from it provided the deeply sampled blood TCRbeta repertoires that made up the dataset. The repertoires were made available in a free public database intended to serve as a resource for research on the immune response to SARS-CoV-2. Samples came from the ongoing ImmuneRACE study (first 160 participants) plus 1,254 subjects from 6 global collaborators. The sample metadata nearly always contained a de-identified subject ID, COVID-19 status, age in years and sex. HLA class I and class II types, where available, came from metadata supplied by the sample provider rather than from assay-based typing.

Findings and caveats that apply to the study as a whole: The quantity of clinical and demographic metadata differed by source and by participant and was supplied without curation.

TCRbeta CDR3 regions were amplified from genomic DNA using the immunoSEQ Assay, a bias-controlled multiplex PCR. For the original study's pipeline: Nucleated cell counts per sample were estimated from amplification of reference gene primers within the assay. To quantify the absolute abundance of each unique TCRbeta CDR3 rearrangement, sequence reads were collapsed and filtered. Productive Simpson clonality was computed per sample as the square root of Simpson's diversity index over productive rearrangements. What TCRdb holds here is the immuneACCESS table cut down to in-frame rearrangements. Part of the clones is not present; checked against another copy, under half of the missing clones reflect an unresolved V gene, and the others are unexplained. The DNA was the basis for D and trimming; V, J and clone size are from that table. This sample is represented by 200,000 to 250,000 clones; about 90% of them were singletons. About 2.2% of the sample belongs to the ten largest clones.

Reading from cysteine to phenylalanine, the CDR3 counts 13 amino acids. Here the CDR3 DNA is all that survives: 39 bases in frame from base 1. V is cut by 5 bases and J by 1 base, and the space between the germline ends is 8 bases. The TCR comes from a woman between 50 and 59 years old with acute or convalescent COVID-19. The sequenced sample was peripheral blood. The chain uses TRBV12-3 or TRBV12-4 and TRBJ1-1; no D gene is confidently identified. DNA sequence: TGTGCCAGCAGTCTACGAACGAACACTGAAGCTTTCTTT. This encodes CASSLRTNTEAFF.